This T cell receptor (beta chain) originates from a study of shared clonotypes between healthy human individuals. Repertoires were generated with immunoSEQ multiplex PCR, while TCRdb's copy carries only in-frame clones and drops some. The sample holds 1.5 million to 2.5 million clones, approximately 94% seen once. CD45RO negativity and positive selection for CCR7 defined naive CD8 cells, a population that excluded terminally differentiated effector memory CD45RA+ cells. A word on this clone: Other DNA sequences in this specimen translate into the identical CDR3.

This CDR3 contains 15 residues. The ends were cut back, 5 bases at V and 3 bases at J, with 11 bases in the middle. Germline V gene lookup returns CDR1 MNHEY and CDR2 SMNVEV (reference sequence). Input material: naive CD8+ T cells sorted from blood. This receptor was obtained from a man aged 18 to 30 in good health. The chain has TRBV27 and TRBJ1-6, with D possibly being TRBD1 (5 bases). The CDR3 region has the DNA TGTGCCAGCAGTCCAAGAGACAGCTATAATTCACCCCTCCACTTT. Its translation is CASSPRDSYNSPLHF.